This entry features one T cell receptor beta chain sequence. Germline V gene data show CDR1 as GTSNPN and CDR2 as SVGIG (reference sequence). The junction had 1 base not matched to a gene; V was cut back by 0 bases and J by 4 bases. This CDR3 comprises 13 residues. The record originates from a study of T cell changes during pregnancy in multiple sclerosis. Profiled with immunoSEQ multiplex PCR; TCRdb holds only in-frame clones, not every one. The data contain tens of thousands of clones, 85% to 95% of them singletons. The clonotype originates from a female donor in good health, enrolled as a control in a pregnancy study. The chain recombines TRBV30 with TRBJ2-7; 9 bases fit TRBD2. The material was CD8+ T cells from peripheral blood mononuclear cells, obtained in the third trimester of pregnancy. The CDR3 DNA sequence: TGTGCCTGGAGTGTGCTAGCGGGGTACGAGCAGTACTTC. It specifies CAWSVLAGYEQYF. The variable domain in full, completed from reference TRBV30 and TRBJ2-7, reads SQTIHQWPATLVQPVGSPLSLECTVEGTSNPNLYWYRQAAGRGLQLLFYSVGIGQISSEVPQNLSASRPQDRQFILSSKKLLLSDSGFYLCAWSVLAGYEQYFGPGTRLTVT.